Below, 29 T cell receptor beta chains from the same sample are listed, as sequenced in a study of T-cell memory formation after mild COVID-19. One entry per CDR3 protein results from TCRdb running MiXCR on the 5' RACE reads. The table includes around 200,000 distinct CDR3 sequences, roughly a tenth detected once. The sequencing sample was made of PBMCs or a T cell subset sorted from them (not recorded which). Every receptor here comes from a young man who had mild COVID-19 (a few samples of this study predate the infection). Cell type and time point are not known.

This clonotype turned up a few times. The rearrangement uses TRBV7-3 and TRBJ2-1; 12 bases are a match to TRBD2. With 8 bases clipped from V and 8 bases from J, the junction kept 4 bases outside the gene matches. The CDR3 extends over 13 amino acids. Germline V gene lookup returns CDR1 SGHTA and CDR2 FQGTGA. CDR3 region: CASGLAGGDEQFF. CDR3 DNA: TGTGCCAGCGGGCTAGCGGGAGGGGATGAGCAGTTCTTC.

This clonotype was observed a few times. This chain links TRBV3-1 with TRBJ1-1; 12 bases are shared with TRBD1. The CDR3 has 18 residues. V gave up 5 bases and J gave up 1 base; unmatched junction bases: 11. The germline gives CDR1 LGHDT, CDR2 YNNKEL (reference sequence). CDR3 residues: CASSEGQGAFVRNTEAFF. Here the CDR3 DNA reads TGTGCCAGCAGCGAGGGACAGGGGGCGTTTGTTAGGAACACTGAAGCTTTCTTT.

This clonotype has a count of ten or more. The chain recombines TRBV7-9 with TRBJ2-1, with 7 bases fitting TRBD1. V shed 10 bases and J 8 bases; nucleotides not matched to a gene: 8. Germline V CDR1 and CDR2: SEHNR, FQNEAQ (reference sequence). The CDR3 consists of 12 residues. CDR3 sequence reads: CAIGTVGYEQFF. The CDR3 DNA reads TGTGCCATAGGGACAGTTGGCTATGAGCAGTTCTTC.

CDR3 residues: CASSLRRGATYEQYF. The CDR3 DNA is TGTGCCAGCAGTTTAAGGCGGGGGGCAACCTACGAGCAGTACTTC. V is TRBV12-3 or TRBV12-4 and J is TRBJ2-7; the match to TRBD2 covers 8 bases. J was trimmed by 2 bases and V by 2 bases; bases with no gene match: 5. This CDR3 comprises 15 residues.

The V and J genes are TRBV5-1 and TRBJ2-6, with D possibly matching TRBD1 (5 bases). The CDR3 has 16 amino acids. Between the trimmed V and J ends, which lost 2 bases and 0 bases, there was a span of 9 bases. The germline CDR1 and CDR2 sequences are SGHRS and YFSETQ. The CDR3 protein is CASSLQGASGANVLTF. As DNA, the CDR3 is TGCGCCAGCAGCTTACAAGGGGCCTCTGGGGCCAACGTCCTGACTTTC.

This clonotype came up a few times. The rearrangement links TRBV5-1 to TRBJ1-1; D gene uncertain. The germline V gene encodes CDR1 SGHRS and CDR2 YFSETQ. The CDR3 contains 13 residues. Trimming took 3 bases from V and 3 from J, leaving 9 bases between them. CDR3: CASSSLSDTEAFF. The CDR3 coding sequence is TGCGCCAGCAGCTCTCTCTCGGACACTGAAGCTTTCTTT.

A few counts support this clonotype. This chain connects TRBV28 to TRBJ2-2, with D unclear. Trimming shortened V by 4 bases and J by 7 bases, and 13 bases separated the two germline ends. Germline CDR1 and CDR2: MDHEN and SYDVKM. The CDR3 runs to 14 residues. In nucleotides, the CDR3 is TGTGCCAGCAGTTACGACGGTTGGCACGGGGAGCTGTTTTTT. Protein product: CASSYDGWHGELFF.

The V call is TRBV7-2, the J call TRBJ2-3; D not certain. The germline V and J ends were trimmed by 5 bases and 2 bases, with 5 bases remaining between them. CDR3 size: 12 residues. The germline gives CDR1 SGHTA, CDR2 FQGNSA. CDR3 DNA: TGTGCCAGCAGCCCGGTCACAGATACGCAGTATTTT. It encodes CASSPVTDTQYF.

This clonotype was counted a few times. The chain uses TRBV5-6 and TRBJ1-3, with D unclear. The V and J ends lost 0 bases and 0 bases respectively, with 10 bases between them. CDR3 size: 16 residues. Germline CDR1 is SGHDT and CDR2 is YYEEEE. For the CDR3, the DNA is TGTGCCAGCAGCTTGGATACGGGCTTCTCTGGAAACACCATATATTTT. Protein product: CASSLDTGFSGNTIYF.

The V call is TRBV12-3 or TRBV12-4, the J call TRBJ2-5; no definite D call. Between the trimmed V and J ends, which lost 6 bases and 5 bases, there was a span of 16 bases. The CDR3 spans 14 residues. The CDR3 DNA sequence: TGTGCCAGCAGCCGCGACAACGAATATGAGACCCAGTACTTC. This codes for CASSRDNEYETQYF.

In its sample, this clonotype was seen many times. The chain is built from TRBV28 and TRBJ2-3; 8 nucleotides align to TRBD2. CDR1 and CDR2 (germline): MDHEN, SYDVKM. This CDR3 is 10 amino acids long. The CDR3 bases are TGTACTAGCGGTACAGATACGCAGTATTTT. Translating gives CTSGTDTQYF.

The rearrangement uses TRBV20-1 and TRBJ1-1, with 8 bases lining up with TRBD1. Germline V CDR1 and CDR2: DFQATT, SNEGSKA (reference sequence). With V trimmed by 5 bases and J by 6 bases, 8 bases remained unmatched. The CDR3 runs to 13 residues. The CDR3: CSAPAGGWSEAFF. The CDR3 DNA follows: TGCAGTGCTCCGGCAGGGGGCTGGTCTGAAGCTTTCTTT.

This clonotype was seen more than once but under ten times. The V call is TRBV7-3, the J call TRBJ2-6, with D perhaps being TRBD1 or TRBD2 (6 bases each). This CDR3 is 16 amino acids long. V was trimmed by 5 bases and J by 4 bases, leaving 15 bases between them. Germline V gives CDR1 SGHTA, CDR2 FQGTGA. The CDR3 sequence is CASSPSGAQGANVLTF. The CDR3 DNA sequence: TGTGCCAGCAGCCCGTCGGGGGCGCAGGGGGCCAACGTCCTGACTTTC.

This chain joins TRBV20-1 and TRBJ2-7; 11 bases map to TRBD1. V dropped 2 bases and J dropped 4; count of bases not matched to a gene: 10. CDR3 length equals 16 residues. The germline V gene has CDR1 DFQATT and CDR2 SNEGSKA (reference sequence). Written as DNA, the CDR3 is TGCAGTGCTAGACCCCGGGACAGGGGGGTCAGGTACGAGCAGTACTTC. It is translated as CSARPRDRGVRYEQYF.

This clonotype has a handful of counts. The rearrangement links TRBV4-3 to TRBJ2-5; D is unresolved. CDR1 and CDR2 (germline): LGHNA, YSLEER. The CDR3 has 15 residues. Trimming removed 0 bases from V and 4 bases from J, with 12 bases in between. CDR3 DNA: TGCGCCAGCAGCCAAGATCTTGTCGGTTCAGAGACCCAGTACTTC. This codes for CASSQDLVGSETQYF.

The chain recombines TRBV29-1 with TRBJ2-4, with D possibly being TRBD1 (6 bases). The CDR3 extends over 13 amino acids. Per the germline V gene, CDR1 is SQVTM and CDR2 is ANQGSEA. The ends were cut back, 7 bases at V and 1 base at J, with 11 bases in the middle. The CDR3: CSGSRGAKNIQYF. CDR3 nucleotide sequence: TGCAGCGGATCAAGGGGGGCCAAAAACATTCAGTACTTC.

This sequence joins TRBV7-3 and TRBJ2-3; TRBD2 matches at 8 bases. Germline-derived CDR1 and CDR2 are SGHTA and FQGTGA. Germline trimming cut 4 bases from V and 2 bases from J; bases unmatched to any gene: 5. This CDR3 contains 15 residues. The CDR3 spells CASSSLAGYTDTQYF. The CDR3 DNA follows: TGTGCCAGCAGCTCGTTAGCGGGGTACACAGATACGCAGTATTTT.

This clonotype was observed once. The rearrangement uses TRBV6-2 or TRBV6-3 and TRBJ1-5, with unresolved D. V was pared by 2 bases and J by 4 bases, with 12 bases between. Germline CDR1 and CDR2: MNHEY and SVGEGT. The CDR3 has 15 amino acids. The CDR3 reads CASSYRFWVNQPQHF. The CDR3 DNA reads TGTGCCAGCAGTTACCGTTTTTGGGTTAATCAGCCCCAGCATTTT.

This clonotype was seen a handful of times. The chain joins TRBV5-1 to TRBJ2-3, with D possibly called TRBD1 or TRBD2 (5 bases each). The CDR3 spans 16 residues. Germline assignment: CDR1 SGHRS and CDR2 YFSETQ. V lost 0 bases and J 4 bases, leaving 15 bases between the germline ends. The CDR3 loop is CASSLGGSAGSDTQYF. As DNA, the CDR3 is TGCGCCAGCAGCTTGGGGGGCTCGGCGGGCTCAGATACGCAGTATTTT.

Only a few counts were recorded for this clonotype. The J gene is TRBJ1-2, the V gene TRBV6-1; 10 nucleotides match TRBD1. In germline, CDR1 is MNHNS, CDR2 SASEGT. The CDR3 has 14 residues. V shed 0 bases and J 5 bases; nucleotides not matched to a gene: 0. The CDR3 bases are TGTGCCAGCAGTGAAGCGGGACAGGGGTATGGCTACACCTTC. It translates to CASSEAGQGYGYTF.

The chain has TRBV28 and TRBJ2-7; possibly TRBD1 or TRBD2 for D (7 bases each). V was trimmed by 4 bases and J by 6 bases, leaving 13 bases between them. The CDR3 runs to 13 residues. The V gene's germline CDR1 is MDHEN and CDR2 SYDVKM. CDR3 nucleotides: TGTGCCAGCAGTTACAGGGGAGGGGGCGAGCAGTACGTC. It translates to CASSYRGGGEQYV.

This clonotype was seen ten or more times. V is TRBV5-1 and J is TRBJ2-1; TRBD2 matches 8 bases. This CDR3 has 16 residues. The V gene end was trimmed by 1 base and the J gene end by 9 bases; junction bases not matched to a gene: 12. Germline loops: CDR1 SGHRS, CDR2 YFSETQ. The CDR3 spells CASSLRSGGAVGEQFF. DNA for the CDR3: TGCGCCAGCAGCTTGAGGTCGGGGGGGGCCGTTGGTGAGCAGTTCTTC.

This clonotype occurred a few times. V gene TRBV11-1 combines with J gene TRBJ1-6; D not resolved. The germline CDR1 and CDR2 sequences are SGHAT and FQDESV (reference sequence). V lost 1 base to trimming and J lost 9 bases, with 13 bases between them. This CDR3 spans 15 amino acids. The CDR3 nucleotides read TGTGCCAGCAGCTTAGGGGTACCAGGACCTTCACCCCTCCACTTT. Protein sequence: CASSLGVPGPSPLHF.

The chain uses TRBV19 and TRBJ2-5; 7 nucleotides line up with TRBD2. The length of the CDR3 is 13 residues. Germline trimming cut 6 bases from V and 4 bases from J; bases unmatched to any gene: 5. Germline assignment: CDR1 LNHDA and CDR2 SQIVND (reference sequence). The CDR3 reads CASRSRGGETQYF. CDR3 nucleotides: TGTGCCAGTAGATCACGCGGGGGAGAGACCCAGTACTTC. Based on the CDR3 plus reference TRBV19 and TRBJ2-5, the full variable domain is DGGITQSPKYLFRKEGQNVTLSCEQNLNHDAMYWYRQDPGQGLRLIYYSQIVNDFQKGDIAEGYSVSREKKESFPLTVTSAQKNPTAFYLCASRSRGGETQYFGPGTRLLVL.

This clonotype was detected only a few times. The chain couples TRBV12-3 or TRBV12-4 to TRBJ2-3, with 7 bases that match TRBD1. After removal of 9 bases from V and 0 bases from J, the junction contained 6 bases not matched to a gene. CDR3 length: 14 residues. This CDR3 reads CASGDRVSTDTQYF. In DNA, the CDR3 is TGTGCCAGTGGCGACAGGGTGAGCACAGATACGCAGTATTTT.

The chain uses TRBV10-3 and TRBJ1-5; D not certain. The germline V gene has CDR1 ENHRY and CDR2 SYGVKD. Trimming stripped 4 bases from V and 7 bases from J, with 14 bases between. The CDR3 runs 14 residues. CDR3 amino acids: CAISVVGSEQPQHF. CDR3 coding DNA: TGTGCCATCAGTGTGGTTGGGTCCGAACAGCCCCAGCATTTT.

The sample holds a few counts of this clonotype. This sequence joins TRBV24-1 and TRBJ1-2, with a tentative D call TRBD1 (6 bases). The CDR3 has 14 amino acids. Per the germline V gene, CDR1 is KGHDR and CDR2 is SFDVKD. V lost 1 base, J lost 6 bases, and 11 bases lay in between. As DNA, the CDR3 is TGTGCCACCAGTGATTTTCGGGGGGGCAATGGCTACACCTTC. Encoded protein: CATSDFRGGNGYTF.

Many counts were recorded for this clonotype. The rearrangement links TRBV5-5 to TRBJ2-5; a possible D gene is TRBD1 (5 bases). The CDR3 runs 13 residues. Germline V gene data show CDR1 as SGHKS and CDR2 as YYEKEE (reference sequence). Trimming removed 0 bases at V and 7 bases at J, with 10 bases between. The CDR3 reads CASSLVGEGTQYF. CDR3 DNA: TGTGCCAGCAGCTTGGTAGGGGAAGGGACCCAGTACTTC.

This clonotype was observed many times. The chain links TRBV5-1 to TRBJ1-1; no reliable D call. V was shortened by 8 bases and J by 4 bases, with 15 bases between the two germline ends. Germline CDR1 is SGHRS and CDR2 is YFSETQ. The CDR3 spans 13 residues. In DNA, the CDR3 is TGCGCCAGTACAAGAGGAGGAGCCACTGAAGCTTTCTTT. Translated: CASTRGGATEAFF.